This record covers a single TCR beta chain. This sample is drawn from a study of blood T cell repertoires in COVID-19. Study at large: Whether acute or convalescent, the COVID-19 samples came from the United States, Italy and Spain.

There are 18 residues in the CDR3. TCRdb keeps only in-frame clones here, not all; method: immunoSEQ multiplex PCR. This sample has roughly 150,000 clones, with 80% found just once. The sample comprised peripheral blood. The receptor's source is a man aged 60 to 69 with acute or convalescent COVID-19. This chain connects TRBV21-1 to TRBJ2-3; the table's D call TRBD2 went unverified against the DNA. TRBV21-1 represents a pseudogene. Written as DNA, the CDR3 is TGTGCCAGCAGCAAAGCCGACCGACTAGCGGGAGTTTTCGATACGCAGTATTTT. It codes for CASSKADRLAGVFDTQYF.